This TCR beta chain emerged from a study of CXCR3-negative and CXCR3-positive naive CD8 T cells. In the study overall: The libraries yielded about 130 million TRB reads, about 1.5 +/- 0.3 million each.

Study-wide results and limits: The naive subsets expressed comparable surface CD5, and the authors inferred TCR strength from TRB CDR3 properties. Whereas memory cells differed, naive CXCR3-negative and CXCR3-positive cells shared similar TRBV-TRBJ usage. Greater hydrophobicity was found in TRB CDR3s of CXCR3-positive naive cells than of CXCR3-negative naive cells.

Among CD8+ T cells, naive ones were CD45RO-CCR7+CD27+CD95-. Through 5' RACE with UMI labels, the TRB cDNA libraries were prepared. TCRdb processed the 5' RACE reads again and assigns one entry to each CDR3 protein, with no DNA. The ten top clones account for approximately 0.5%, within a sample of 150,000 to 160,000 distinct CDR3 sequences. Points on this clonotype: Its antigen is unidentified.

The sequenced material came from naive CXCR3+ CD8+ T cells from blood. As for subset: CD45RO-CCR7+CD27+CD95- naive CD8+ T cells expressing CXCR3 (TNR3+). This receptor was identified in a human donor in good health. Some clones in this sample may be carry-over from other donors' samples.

CDR3 sequence: CASSRTGGNNQPQHF. The chain couples TRBV12-3 or TRBV12-4 to TRBJ1-5; checking the TCRdb D call of TRBD1 is not possible without DNA. The CDR3 length is 15 residues.